This TCR beta chain appears in the sequencing data of a study of response to subunit inactivated influenza vaccine. Each CDR3 protein gets one entry after TCRdb re-called the RT-PCR reads with MiXCR. The table has roughly 780,000 distinct CDR3 sequences, roughly 18% seen once; the top ten hold about a tenth. The CDR3 has 15 residues. Germline V gives CDR1 MNHEY, CDR2 SVGEGT. The V gene end was trimmed by 7 bases and the J gene end by 2 bases; junction bases not matched to a gene: 7. The sequence was collected from a man aged 45-60 years who received an inactivated influenza vaccine. Sequences were derived from PBMCs from blood, sampled around 5 days after vaccination. The J gene is TRBJ2-2, the V gene TRBV6-2 or TRBV6-3; 7 bases fit TRBD1. The CDR3 DNA reads as TGTGCCAGCAACCAGGACAGGCCAAACACCGGGGAGCTGTTTTTT. Protein product: CASNQDRPNTGELFF.